The clone carrying this T cell receptor beta chain was seen a few times. Between the trimmed V and J ends, which lost 1 base and 3 bases, there was a span of 7 bases. The germline V gene encodes CDR1 LNHDA and CDR2 SQIVND (reference sequence). This CDR3 is 13 amino acids long. This record belongs to a study of CD4 T cells in relation to SARS-CoV-2 and coronaviruses. The method was immunoSEQ multiplex PCR; TCRdb's version includes in-frame clones alone and lacks a portion of them. The sample consists of approximately 50,000 clones, about 92% of them appearing once. This TCR was recovered from an adult with COVID-19. The J gene is TRBJ2-7, the V gene TRBV19; D ambiguous. The sample taken for sequencing was naive CD4+ T cells from PBMCs. Regarding subset: naive CD4+ T cells isolated by negative enrichment. The CDR3 sequence is CASSIVLYYEQYF. CDR3 bases: TGTGCCAGTAGTATAGTCCTCTACTACGAGCAGTACTTC.